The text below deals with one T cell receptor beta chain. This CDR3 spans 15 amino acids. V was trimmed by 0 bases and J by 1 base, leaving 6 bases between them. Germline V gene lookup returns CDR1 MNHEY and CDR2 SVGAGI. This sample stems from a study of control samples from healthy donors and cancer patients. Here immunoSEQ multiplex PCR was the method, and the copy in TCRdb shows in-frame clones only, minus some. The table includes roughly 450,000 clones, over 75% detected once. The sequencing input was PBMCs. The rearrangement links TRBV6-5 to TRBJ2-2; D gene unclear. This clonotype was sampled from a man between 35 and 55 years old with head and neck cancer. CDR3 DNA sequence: TGTGCCAGCAGTTACTCACCGGAGAACACCGGGGAGCTGTTTTTT. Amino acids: CASSYSPENTGELFF.